These T cell receptor beta chains were read from a single sample in a study of T cells of healthy individuals. TCRdb fed the 5' RACE reads into MiXCR, producing one record per CDR3 protein. The table records about 96,000 distinct CDR3 sequences, roughly a sixth of them present only once. All receptors come from a human donor in good health. The CDR3 runs from the conserved cysteine through the conserved F or W. A D gene is named only where the DNA matches it firmly. A row's size may be missing; if present it is once, few, many or a size class.

V gene,J gene,D gene,clone size,CDR3 DNA,CDR3 protein
TRBV5-6,TRBJ2-1,TRBD2,few,TGTGCCAGCAGCTTGAATCTAGCGGGGCGACACAATGAGCAGTTCTTC,CASSLNLAGRHNEQFF
TRBV2,TRBJ1-2,TRBD1,.,TGTGCCAGCAGCGAAATGGGACAGGGGTATGGCTACACCTTC,CASSEMGQGYGYTF
TRBV7-2,TRBJ2-7,.,many,TGTGCCAGCAGCTCCGGGACTCTCTCGGTTTGGCAGTACTTC,CASSSGTLSVWQYF
TRBV12-3/TRBV12-4,TRBJ2-1,TRBD2,many,TGTGCCAGCAGTCCAGGGACTAGCGGGAGGGTCAATGAGCAGTTCTTC,CASSPGTSGRVNEQFF
TRBV19,TRBJ1-6,.,many,TGTGCCAGTAGTATCTCCGTTCGACGGAGGACTAATTCACCCCTCCACTTT,CASSISVRRRTNSPLHF
TRBV2,TRBJ2-2,TRBD2,.,TGTGCCAGCAACCGGCTAGCGGGGACCGGGGAGCTGTTTTTT,CASNRLAGTGELFF
TRBV12-3/TRBV12-4,TRBJ1-6,.,few,TGTGCCAGCAGTTTAGCGCAGACAGGCTATTCACCCCTCCACTTT,CASSLAQTGYSPLHF
TRBV7-6,TRBJ2-5,TRBD1,.,TGTGCCAGCAGCTTAGCGGGACAGGGGGCGGGAGAGACCCAGAACTTC,CASSLAGQGAGETQNF
TRBV3-1,TRBJ2-7,.,.,TGTGCCAGCAGCATAAATTACGAGCAGTACTTC,CASSINYEQYF
TRBV2,TRBJ2-7,TRBD1,.,TGTGCCAGCGGCGGACAGGGCGCAGTCCACGAGCAGTACTTC,CASGGQGAVHEQYF
TRBV5-1,TRBJ2-5,TRBD2,.,TGCGCCAGCACCCAAACGGGCGGGGGAAGTGTGACCCAGTACTTC,CASTQTGGGSVTQYF
TRBV20-1,TRBJ2-1,TRBD2,.,TGCAGTGATTTAGCGGGAGGCCTCTACAATGAGCAGTTCTTC,CSDLAGGLYNEQFF
TRBV5-1,TRBJ2-1,.,many,TGCGCCAGCAGCTTGGCGGGGTTAAGTAGTGGGGATGAGCAGTTCTTC,CASSLAGLSSGDEQFF
TRBV20-1,TRBJ2-1,TRBD2,few,TGCAGTGCTAGAGATAGCGGGGGGGCGAACAATGAGCAGTTCTTC,CSARDSGGANNEQFF
TRBV27,TRBJ2-7,.,many,TGTGCCAGCAGTTTGGCCAGGCAATACGAGCAGTACTTC,CASSLARQYEQYF
TRBV28,TRBJ2-2,.,.,TGTGCCATCAATGGTAGAATCGGGGAGCTGTTTTTT,CAINGRIGELFF
TRBV28,TRBJ2-5,TRBD2,.,TGTGCCAGCAGTTCGCGACTAGCGGGAGGGCAAGAGACCCAGTACTTC,CASSSRLAGGQETQYF
TRBV9,TRBJ1-2,.,many,TGTGCCAGCAGCGCCGAATTAACGGGCTACACCTTC,CASSAELTGYTF
TRBV7-6,TRBJ1-3,.,.,TGTGCCAGCAGCCCGACCCCCTCTGGAAACACCATATATTTT,CASSPTPSGNTIYF
TRBV4-3,TRBJ2-7,.,many,TGCGCCAGCAGCCAGTCATTTGAGGTCGGGGAGCAGTACTTC,CASSQSFEVGEQYF
TRBV10-3,TRBJ2-1,.,.,TGTGCCATCAGTGACCAGGGGAGGACCTCCTACAATGAGCAGTTCTTC,CAISDQGRTSYNEQFF
TRBV6-5,TRBJ1-5,.,many,TGTGCCAGCAGTTACAGCAATAGCAATCAGCCCCAGCATTTT,CASSYSNSNQPQHF